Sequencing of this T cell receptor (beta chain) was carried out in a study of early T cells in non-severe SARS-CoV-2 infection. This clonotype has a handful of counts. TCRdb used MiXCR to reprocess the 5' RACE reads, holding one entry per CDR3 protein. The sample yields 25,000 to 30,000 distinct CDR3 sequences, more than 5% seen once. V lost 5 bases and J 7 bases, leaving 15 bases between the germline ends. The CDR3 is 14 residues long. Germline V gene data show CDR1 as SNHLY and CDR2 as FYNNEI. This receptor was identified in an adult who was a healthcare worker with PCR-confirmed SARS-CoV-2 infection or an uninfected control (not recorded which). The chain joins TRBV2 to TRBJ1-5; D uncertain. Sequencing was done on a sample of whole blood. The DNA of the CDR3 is TGTGCCAGCAGTAGTGACGCCAGAGTCCAGCCCCAGCATTTT. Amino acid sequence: CASSSDARVQPQHF.